Listed here are 22 T cell receptor beta chains from one sample, sequenced in a study of cytomegalovirus exposure and HLA in healthy donors. Using immunoSEQ multiplex PCR, the repertoire was profiled, and TCRdb retains in-frame clones only, with some absent. Of roughly 220,000 clones detected, about nine tenths appear once; the ten largest clones hold roughly 1%. Material: PBMCs. All receptors derive from a woman between 18 and 29 years old in good health and CMV-seronegative.

This rearrangement joins TRBV6-1 to TRBJ1-2, with 8 bases matching TRBD1. The V gene end was trimmed by 7 bases and the J gene end by 2 bases; junction bases not matched to a gene: 9. The CDR3 runs 15 residues. Per germline, CDR1 MNHNS and CDR2 SASEGT. The CDR3 DNA follows: TGTGCCAGCACCGACTTACACAGGGGGAACTATGGCTACACCTTC. Protein: CASTDLHRGNYGYTF.

This clone was recorded a few times. The genes are TRBV28 and TRBJ2-3, with D perhaps matching TRBD2 (6 bases). CDR1 MDHEN and CDR2 SYDVKM come from the germline V gene. CDR3 length: 13 amino acids. The V and J ends lost 8 bases and 1 base respectively, with 10 bases between them. The CDR3 region has the DNA TGTGCCAGCGGGTGGGAGGGCACAGATACGCAGTATTTT. This gives the protein CASGWEGTDTQYF.

The chain recombines TRBV29-1 with TRBJ1-1, with 8 bases identical to TRBD1. Trimming cost V 5 bases and J 0 bases; bases outside gene matches: 5. In germline, CDR1 is SQVTM, CDR2 ANQGSEA. This CDR3 region has 14 residues. The CDR3 loop reads CSVPDRGLNTEAFF. The CDR3 coding sequence is TGCAGCGTTCCTGACAGGGGCCTGAACACTGAAGCTTTCTTT.

By share, this clone counts as medium-sized. The CDR3 region has the DNA TGTGCCAGCAGACTCGACAATCAGCCCCAGCATTTT. It codes for CASRLDNQPQHF. The J gene is TRBJ1-5, the V gene TRBV7-9; D remains unclear. V lost 6 bases and J lost 3, with 6 bases in between. This CDR3 has 12 amino acids. Looked up from germline, CDR1 is SEHNR and CDR2 is FQNEAQ (reference sequence).

The rearrangement uses TRBV7-9 and TRBJ2-7, with TRBD1 matching 10 bases. Germline V gives CDR1 SEHNR, CDR2 FQNEAQ (reference sequence). V shed 7 bases and J 4 bases; nucleotides not matched to a gene: 7. The length of the CDR3 is 14 residues. The CDR3, as DNA: TGTGCCAGCAACACCGGGACAGGGGCGTACGAGCAGTACTTC. Its protein is CASNTGTGAYEQYF.

This chain connects TRBV9 to TRBJ2-1; D possibly corresponds to TRBD2 (5 bases). The V and J ends lost 0 bases and 4 bases respectively, with 8 bases between them. Germline values: CDR1 SGDLS, CDR2 YYNGEE. The CDR3 extends over 14 amino acids. CDR3 loop: CASSVVSGYNEQFF. In DNA, the CDR3 is TGTGCCAGCAGCGTAGTGAGCGGTTACAATGAGCAGTTCTTC. Together with reference TRBV9 and TRBJ2-1, the CDR3 gives the full variable domain: DSGVTQTPKHLITATGQRVTLRCSPRSGDLSVYWYQQSLDQGLQFLIQYYNGEERAKGNILERFSAQQFPDLHSELNLSSLELGDSALYFCASSVVSGYNEQFFGPGTRLTVL.

The rearrangement links TRBV2 to TRBJ2-7; maybe TRBD1 (5 bases). This CDR3 is 12 amino acids long. V lost 6 bases and J 4 bases, leaving 10 bases between the germline ends. The germline gives CDR1 SNHLY, CDR2 FYNNEI. CDR3 nucleotide sequence: TGTGCCAGCAGCCGAGACAGTTACGAGCAGTACTTC. Amino acid sequence: CASSRDSYEQYF. Full variable domain (outside the CDR3, taken from reference TRBV2 and TRBJ2-7): EPEVTQTPSHQVTQMGQEVILRCVPISNHLYFYWYRQILGQKVEFLVSFYNNEISEKSEIFDDQFSVERPDGSNFTLKIRSTKLEDSAMYFCASSRDSYEQYFGPGTRLTVT.

This clone was counted once. The rearrangement links TRBV10-3 to TRBJ1-2, with TRBD1 as a possible D gene (6 bases). Germline V CDR1 and CDR2: ENHRY, SYGVKD. This CDR3 has 16 residues. Trimming took 4 bases from V and 0 from J, leaving 15 bases between them. CDR3 protein: CAISARGTGSNYGYTF. In nucleotides, the CDR3 is TGTGCCATCAGTGCTCGGGGAACAGGGTCTAACTATGGCTACACCTTC.

The chain couples TRBV27 to TRBJ2-7; a possible D gene is TRBD2 (7 bases). Germline V gene lookup returns CDR1 MNHEY and CDR2 SMNVEV (reference sequence). Trimming pared 9 bases from V and 4 bases from J, leaving 13 bases between. The CDR3 runs to 12 residues. CDR3 amino acids: CASSQGGYEQYF. CDR3 bases: TGTGCCAGTTCACAGGGAGGGTACGAGCAGTACTTC.

The rearrangement uses TRBV28 and TRBJ2-5; 7 positions agree with TRBD1. Germline V gene lookup returns CDR1 MDHEN and CDR2 SYDVKM. CDR3 length equals 14 residues. The ends lost 5 bases at V and 3 bases at J; junction bases unmatched: 6. CDR3 sequence reads: CASSIRQGKETQYF. The DNA for the CDR3 is TGTGCCAGCAGTATCCGACAGGGTAAAGAGACCCAGTACTTC.

The J gene is TRBJ2-1, the V gene TRBV7-7; 11 bases align to TRBD1. The CDR3 is 15 amino acids. The V gene's germline CDR1 is SSHAT and CDR2 FNYEAQ (reference sequence). The J segment lost 7 bases and the V segment lost 4 bases, leaving 6 bases of the junction unmatched. CDR3 protein: CASSSPGQGANEQFF. The CDR3 DNA reads as TGTGCCAGCAGCTCCCCTGGACAGGGGGCGAATGAGCAGTTCTTC.

This clone was seen a single time. This chain joins TRBV27 and TRBJ1-1, with D possibly TRBD1 on 6 matching bases. Trimming pared 5 bases from V and 0 bases from J, leaving 10 bases between. Per the germline V gene, CDR1 is MNHEY and CDR2 is SMNVEV (reference sequence). This CDR3 has 14 residues. For the CDR3, the DNA is TGTGCCAGCAGTGGTCGACAGGTGAACACTGAAGCTTTCTTT. Its protein is CASSGRQVNTEAFF.

The rearrangement uses TRBV28 and TRBJ2-2; D is unclear. V gave up 6 bases and J gave up 7 bases, with 6 bases separating them. This CDR3 is built from 11 residues. In germline, CDR1 is MDHEN, CDR2 SYDVKM. CDR3 nucleotides: TGTGCCAGCAGGGTTAGCGGGGAGCTGTTTTTT. It encodes CASRVSGELFF.

This clone showed up just once. The rearrangement links TRBV4-2 to TRBJ1-2; the D gene is possibly TRBD1 (5 bases). Germline values: CDR1 LGHNA, CDR2 YNFKEQ. The V and J ends lost 2 bases and 1 base respectively, with 14 bases between them. This CDR3 contains 16 residues. As DNA, the CDR3 is TGTGCCAGCAGCCAACCAGGGCGAGGAATTAACTATGGCTACACCTTC. This codes for CASSQPGRGINYGYTF.

The rearrangement links TRBV18 to TRBJ2-1, with 8 bases aligning to TRBD2. The germline CDR1 and CDR2 sequences are KGHSH and LQKENI. The CDR3 contains 15 residues. Trimming cost V 3 bases and J 1 base; bases outside gene matches: 2. The CDR3 protein is CASSPGRDSYNEQFF. CDR3 bases: TGTGCCAGCTCACCCGGGAGGGATTCCTACAATGAGCAGTTCTTC.

V gene TRBV6-5 combines with J gene TRBJ1-3; no definite D call. This CDR3 contains 14 residues. The germline gives CDR1 MNHEY, CDR2 SVGAGI. V lost 7 bases, J lost 0 bases, and 10 bases lay in between. In nucleotides, the CDR3 is TGTGCCAGCACGCCTGGCAACTCTGGAAACACCATATATTTT. Its translation: CASTPGNSGNTIYF.

The CDR3, as DNA: TGTGCCAGCAGCCGGGGGGGGCAGGATAATGGCTACACCTTC. It translates to CASSRGGQDNGYTF. The chain links TRBV4-2 to TRBJ1-2; weak D call: TRBD1 (6 bases). Germline CDR1 reads LGHNA; CDR2 reads YNFKEQ. V lost 4 bases to trimming and J lost 6 bases, with 15 bases between them. This CDR3 spans 14 amino acids.

As DNA, the CDR3 is TGCAGCGTTTCCAATCACAGGGGTAGGAGCAATCAGCCCCAGCATTTT. Its protein product is CSVSNHRGRSNQPQHF. This chain uses TRBV29-1 with TRBJ1-5; 7 nucleotides line up with TRBD1. Germline-derived CDR1 and CDR2 are SQVTM and ANQGSEA. This CDR3 has 16 residues. V lost 5 bases to trimming and J lost 1 base; unmatched junction nucleotides: 11.

The rearrangement joins TRBV30 to TRBJ1-2; D not certain. Looked up from germline, CDR1 is GTSNPN and CDR2 is SVGIG (reference sequence). The CDR3 is 13 residues long. Trimming pared 8 bases from V and 5 bases from J, leaving 18 bases between. Here the CDR3 DNA reads TGTGCCCGCCACCGTGGGCAAACGTATGGCTACACCTTC. It specifies CARHRGQTYGYTF.

The chain uses TRBV28 and TRBJ1-3; 9 nucleotides match TRBD1. This CDR3 has 15 residues. J lost 3 bases, V lost 7 bases, and 7 bases had no gene match. Germline lookup yields CDR1 MDHEN and CDR2 SYDVKM. CDR3 loop: CASTYRGHIGNTIYF. CDR3 in DNA: TGTGCCAGCACATACAGGGGGCATATTGGAAACACCATATATTTT. Combining the CDR3 with reference TRBV28 and TRBJ1-3 gives the whole variable domain DVKVTQSSRYLVKRTGEKVFLECVQDMDHENMFWYRQDPGLGLRLIYFSYDVKMKEKGDIPEGYSVSREKKERFSLILESASTNQTSMYLCASTYRGHIGNTIYFGEGSWLTVV.

V is TRBV27 and J is TRBJ1-2, with D perhaps matching TRBD1 (5 bases). Between the trimmed V and J ends, which lost 7 bases and 3 bases, there was a span of 18 bases. Germline values: CDR1 MNHEY, CDR2 SMNVEV (reference sequence). The CDR3 consists of 15 residues. The CDR3 here is CASTSLMTDDYGYTF. The CDR3 coding sequence is TGTGCCAGCACCTCACTAATGACAGATGACTATGGCTACACCTTC.

The chain carries TRBV27 and TRBJ2-7; 8 nucleotides agree with TRBD1. Looked up from germline, CDR1 is MNHEY and CDR2 is SMNVEV (reference sequence). Trimming cost V 5 bases and J 4 bases; bases outside gene matches: 7. This CDR3 region has 14 residues. The CDR3 DNA reads TGTGCCAGCAGTCCCGGGACAGGAGTTTACGAGCAGTACTTC. Encoded protein: CASSPGTGVYEQYF.